Here is one TCR beta chain with its context. This CDR3 is 16 amino acids long. This sample stems from a study of T cell changes during pregnancy in multiple sclerosis. The repertoire was sequenced with immunoSEQ multiplex PCR; TCRdb's copy has only in-frame clones and lacks some. This table has over 50,000 clones, around 90% appearing once. The sequences come from peripheral blood, collected in the first trimester of pregnancy. V gene TRBV21-1 combines with J gene TRBJ2-6; the table's D call TRBD2 went unverified against the DNA. TRBV21-1 is an annotated pseudogene. This receptor was obtained from a female donor with multiple sclerosis, enrolled in a pregnancy study. The CDR3 region has the DNA TGTGCCAGCAGCTCTAGGAGGAGCTCTGGGGCCAACGTCCTGACTTTC. It translates to CASSSRRSSGANVLTF.